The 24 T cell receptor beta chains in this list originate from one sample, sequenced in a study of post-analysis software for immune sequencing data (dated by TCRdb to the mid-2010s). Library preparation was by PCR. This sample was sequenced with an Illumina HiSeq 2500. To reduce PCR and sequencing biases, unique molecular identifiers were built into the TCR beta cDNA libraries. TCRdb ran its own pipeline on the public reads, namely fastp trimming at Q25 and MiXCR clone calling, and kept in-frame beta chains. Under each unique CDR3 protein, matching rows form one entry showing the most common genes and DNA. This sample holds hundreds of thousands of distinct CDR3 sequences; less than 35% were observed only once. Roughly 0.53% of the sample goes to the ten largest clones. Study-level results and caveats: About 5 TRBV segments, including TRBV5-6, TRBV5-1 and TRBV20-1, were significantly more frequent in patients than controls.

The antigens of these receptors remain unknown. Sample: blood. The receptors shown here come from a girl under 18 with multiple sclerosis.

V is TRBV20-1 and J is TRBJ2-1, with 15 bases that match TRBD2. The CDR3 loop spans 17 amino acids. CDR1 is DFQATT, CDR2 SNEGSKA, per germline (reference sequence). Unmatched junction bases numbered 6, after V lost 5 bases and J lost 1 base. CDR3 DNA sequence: TGCAGTGCTCGGCGTGGGACTAGCGGGGGGTCCTACAATGAGCAGTTCTTC. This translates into CSARRGTSGGSYNEQFF.

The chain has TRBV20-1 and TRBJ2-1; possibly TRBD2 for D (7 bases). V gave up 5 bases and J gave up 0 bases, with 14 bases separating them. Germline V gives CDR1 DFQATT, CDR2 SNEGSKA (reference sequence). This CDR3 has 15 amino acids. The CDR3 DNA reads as TGCAGTGCTGAGGGAGGGGGGGCCTCCTACAATGAGCAGTTCTTC. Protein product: CSAEGGGASYNEQFF.

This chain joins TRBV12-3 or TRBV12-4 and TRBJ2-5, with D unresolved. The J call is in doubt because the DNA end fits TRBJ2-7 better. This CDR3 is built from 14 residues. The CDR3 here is CASSLGQFTYEQYF. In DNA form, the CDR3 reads TGTGCCAGCAGTTTAGGCCAGTTTACCTACGAGCAGTACTTC.

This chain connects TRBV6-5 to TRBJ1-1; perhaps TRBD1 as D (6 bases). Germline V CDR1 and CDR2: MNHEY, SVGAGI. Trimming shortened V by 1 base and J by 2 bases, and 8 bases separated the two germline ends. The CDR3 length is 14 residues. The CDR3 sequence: CASSYLDRNTEAFF. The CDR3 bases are TGTGCCAGCAGTTACTTGGACAGAAACACTGAAGCTTTCTTT.

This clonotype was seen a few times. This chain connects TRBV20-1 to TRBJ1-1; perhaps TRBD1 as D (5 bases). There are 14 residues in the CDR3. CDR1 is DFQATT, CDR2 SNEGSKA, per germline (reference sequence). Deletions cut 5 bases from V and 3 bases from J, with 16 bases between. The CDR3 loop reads CSAGQGVRDTEAFF. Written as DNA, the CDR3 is TGCAGTGCTGGGCAGGGTGTAAGGGACACTGAAGCTTTCTTT.

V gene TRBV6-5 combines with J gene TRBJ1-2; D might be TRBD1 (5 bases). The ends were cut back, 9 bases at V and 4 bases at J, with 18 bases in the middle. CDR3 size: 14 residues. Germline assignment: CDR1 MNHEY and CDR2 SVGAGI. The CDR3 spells CASTRGPVGYGYTF. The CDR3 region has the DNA TGTGCCAGTACTCGGGGCCCGGTTGGCTATGGCTACACCTTC.

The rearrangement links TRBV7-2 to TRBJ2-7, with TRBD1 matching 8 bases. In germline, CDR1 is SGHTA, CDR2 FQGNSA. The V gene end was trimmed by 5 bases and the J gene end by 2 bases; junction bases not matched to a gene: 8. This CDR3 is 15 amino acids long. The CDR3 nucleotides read TGTGCCAGCAGCCCAGGGGGCCTTCGGGCCTACGAGCAGTACTTC. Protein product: CASSPGGLRAYEQYF.

The CDR3 sequence: CASSLAWDTQYF. The CDR3, as DNA: TGTGCCAGCAGCCTCGCGTGGGATACGCAGTATTTT. The chain employs TRBV3-1 and TRBJ2-3; D not certain. This CDR3 comprises 12 residues. CDR1 is LGHDT and CDR2 is YNNKEL in the germline V gene (reference sequence). With 4 bases removed from V and 6 bases from J, the gap between germline ends came to 8 bases.

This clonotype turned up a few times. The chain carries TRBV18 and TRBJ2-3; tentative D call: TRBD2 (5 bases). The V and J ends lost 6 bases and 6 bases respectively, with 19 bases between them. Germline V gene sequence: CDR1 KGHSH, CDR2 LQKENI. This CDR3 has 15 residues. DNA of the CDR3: TGTGCCAGCTCCGCCAACGGGGTGCCCCGGGATACGCAGTATTTT. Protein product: CASSANGVPRDTQYF.

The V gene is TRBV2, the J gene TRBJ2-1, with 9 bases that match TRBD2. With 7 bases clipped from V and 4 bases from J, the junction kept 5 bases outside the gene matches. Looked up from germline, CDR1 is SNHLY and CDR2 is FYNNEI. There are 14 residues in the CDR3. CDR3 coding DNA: TGTGCCAGCAATAGACTAGCGGAGTACAATGAGCAGTTCTTC. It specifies CASNRLAEYNEQFF. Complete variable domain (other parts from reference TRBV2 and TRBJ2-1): EPEVTQTPSHQVTQMGQEVILRCVPISNHLYFYWYRQILGQKVEFLVSFYNNEISEKSEIFDDQFSVERPDGSNFTLKIRSTKLEDSAMYFCASNRLAEYNEQFFGPGTRLTVL.

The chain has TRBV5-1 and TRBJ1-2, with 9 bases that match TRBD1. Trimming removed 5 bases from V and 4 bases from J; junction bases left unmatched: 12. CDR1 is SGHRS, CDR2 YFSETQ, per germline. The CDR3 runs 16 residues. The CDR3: CASRPFRQGEGYGYTF. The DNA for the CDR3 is TGCGCCAGCAGACCCTTCCGACAGGGGGAGGGCTATGGCTACACCTTC.

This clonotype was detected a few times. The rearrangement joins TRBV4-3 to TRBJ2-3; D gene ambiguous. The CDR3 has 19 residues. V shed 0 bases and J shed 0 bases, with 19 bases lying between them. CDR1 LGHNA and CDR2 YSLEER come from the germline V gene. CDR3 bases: TGCGCCAGCAGCCAAGAACTGAACGCCAAGCCCCATAGCACAGATACGCAGTATTTT. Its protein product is CASSQELNAKPHSTDTQYF.

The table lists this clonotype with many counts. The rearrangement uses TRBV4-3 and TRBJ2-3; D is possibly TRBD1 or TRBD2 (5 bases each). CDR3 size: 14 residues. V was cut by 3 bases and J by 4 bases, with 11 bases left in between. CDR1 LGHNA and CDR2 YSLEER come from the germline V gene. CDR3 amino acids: CASSQGVLADTQYF. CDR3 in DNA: TGCGCCAGCAGCCAGGGGGTTTTAGCAGATACGCAGTATTTT.

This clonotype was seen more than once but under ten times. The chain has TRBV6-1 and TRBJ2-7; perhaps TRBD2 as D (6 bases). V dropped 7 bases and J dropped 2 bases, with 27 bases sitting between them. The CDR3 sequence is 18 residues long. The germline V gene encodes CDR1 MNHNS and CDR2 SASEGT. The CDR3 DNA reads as TGTGCCAGCACAGGCCGCGTCAAAATGGGACTCCAAACCTACGAGCAGTACTTC. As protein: CASTGRVKMGLQTYEQYF.

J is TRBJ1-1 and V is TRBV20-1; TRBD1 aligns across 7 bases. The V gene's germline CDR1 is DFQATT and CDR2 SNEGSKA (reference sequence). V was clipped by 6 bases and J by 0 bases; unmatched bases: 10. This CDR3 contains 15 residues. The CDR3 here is CSARRTGLMNTEAFF. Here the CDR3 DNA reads TGCAGTGCGAGAAGGACAGGACTCATGAACACTGAAGCTTTCTTT.

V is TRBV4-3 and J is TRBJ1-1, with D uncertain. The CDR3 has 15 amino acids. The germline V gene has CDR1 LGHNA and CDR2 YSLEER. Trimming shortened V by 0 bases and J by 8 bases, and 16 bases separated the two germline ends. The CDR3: CASSQDLRLRLEAFF. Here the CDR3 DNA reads TGCGCCAGCAGCCAAGATTTACGGCTCCGTTTGGAAGCTTTCTTT.

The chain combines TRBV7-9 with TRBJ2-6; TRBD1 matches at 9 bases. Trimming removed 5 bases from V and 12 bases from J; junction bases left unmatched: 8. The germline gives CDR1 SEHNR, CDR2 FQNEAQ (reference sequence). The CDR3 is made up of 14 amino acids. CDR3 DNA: TGTGCCAGCAGCAGAAGGACAGGGGCCGGCGTCCTGACTTTC. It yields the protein CASSRRTGAGVLTF.

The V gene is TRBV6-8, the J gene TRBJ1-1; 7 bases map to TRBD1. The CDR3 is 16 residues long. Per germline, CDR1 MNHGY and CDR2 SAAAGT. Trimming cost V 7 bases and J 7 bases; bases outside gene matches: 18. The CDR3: CASIFDRDHHSIEAFF. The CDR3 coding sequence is TGTGCCAGCATTTTTGACAGGGACCACCATAGTATTGAAGCTTTCTTT.

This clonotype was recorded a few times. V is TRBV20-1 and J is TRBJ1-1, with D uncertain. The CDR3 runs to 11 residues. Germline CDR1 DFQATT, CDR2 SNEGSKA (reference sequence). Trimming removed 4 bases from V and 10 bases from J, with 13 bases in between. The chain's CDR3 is CSAIGSTGAFF. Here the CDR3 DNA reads TGCAGTGCTATAGGTTCGACCGGAGCTTTCTTT.

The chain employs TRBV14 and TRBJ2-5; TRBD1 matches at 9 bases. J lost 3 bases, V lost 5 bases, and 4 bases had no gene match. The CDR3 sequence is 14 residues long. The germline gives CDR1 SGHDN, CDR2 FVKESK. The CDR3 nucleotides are TGTGCCAGCAGCGCCCGGGACAGGGAAGAGACCCAGTACTTC. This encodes CASSARDREETQYF.

CDR3 in DNA: TGTGCCATCAGGGATAGCTACTACGAGCAGTTCTTC. Encoded protein: CAIRDSYYEQFF. The rearrangement joins TRBV10-3 to TRBJ2-1; D is undetermined. Looked up from germline, CDR1 is ENHRY and CDR2 is SYGVKD. CDR3 length: 12 amino acids. V dropped 6 bases and J dropped 10 bases, with 13 bases sitting between them.

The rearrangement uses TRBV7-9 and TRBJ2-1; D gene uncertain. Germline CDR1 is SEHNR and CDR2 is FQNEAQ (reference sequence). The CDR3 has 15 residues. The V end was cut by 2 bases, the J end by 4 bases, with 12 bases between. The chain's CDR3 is CASSLRSASYNEQFF. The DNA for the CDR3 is TGTGCCAGCAGCTTACGCAGCGCCAGTTACAATGAGCAGTTCTTC.

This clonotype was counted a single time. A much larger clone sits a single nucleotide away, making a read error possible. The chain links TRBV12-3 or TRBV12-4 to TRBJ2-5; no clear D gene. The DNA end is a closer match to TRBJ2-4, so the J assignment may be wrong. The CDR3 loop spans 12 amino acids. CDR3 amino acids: CASSRQKSIQYF. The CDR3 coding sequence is TGTGCCAGCAGCCGGCAAAAAAGCATTCAGTACTTC.

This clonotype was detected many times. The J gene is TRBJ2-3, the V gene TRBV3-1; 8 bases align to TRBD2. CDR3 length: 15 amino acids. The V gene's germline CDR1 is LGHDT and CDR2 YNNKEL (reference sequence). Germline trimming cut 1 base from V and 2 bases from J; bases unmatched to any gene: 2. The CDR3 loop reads CASSQAGGPTDTQYF. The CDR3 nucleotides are TGTGCCAGCAGCCAAGCGGGGGGGCCCACAGATACGCAGTATTTT.